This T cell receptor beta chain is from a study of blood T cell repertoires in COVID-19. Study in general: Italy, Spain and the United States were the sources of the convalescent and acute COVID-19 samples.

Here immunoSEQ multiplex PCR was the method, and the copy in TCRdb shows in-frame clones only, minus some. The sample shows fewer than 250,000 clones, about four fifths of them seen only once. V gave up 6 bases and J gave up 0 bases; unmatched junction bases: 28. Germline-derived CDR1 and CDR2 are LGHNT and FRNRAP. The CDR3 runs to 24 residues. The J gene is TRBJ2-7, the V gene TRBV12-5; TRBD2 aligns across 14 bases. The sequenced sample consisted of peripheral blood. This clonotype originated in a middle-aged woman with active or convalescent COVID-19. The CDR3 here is CASGAVTKPGLAGGLPDSSYEQYF. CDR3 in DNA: TGTGCTAGTGGCGCGGTGACCAAACCCGGACTAGCGGGAGGTCTCCCGGATAGCTCCTACGAGCAGTACTTC.